A selection of T cell receptor beta chains follows, all from one sample in a study of Ad26.COV2.S vaccination and SARS-CoV-2 variants. Profiled with immunoSEQ multiplex PCR; TCRdb holds only in-frame clones, not every one. The table shows roughly 350,000 clones, with roughly 90% occurring only once. Specimen: peripheral blood, collected in a trial of Ad26.COV2.S vaccine versus placebo. The source of these receptors is a person aged 18-60 years who received the Ad26.COV2.S COVID-19 vaccine or a placebo. CDR3s include the opening cysteine and the closing phenylalanine or tryptophan. The D gene is left open where the match is weak. Clone sizes are given selectively: once, few, many, or a class where the clone is expanded.

CDR3: CASSISRTGGETQYF
DNA: TGTGCCAGTAGTATATCCAGGACAGGGGGAGAGACCCAGTACTTC
D: TRBD1
J: TRBJ2-5
V: TRBV19
size: -
length: 15

CDR3: CASSSQGLWGYTF
DNA: TGTGCCAGCAGTTCCCAAGGCCTGTGGGGCTACACCTTC
D: -
J: TRBJ1-2
V: TRBV6-2/TRBV6-3
size: -
length: 13

CDR3: CASGWGGHWAGDYEQYF
DNA: TGTGCCAGCGGATGGGGGGGGCACTGGGCGGGAGACTACGAGCAGTACTTC
D: -
J: TRBJ2-7
V: TRBV27
size: -
length: 17

CDR3: CATSEPGQSGANVLTF
DNA: TGTGCCACCAGTGAGCCCGGACAGTCTGGGGCCAACGTCCTGACTTTC
D: -
J: TRBJ2-6
V: TRBV24-1
size: -
length: 16

CDR3: CASRPHGARNEKLFF
DNA: TGTGCCAGCAGACCCCACGGGGCGCGGAATGAAAAACTGTTTTTT
D: -
J: TRBJ1-4
V: TRBV28
size: -
length: 15

CDR3: CASSPLAGAISYEQYF
DNA: TGTGCCAGCAGCCCCTTAGCAGGGGCCATTTCCTACGAGCAGTACTTC
D: -
J: TRBJ2-7
V: TRBV7-9
size: -
length: 16

CDR3: CASSRGATNEKLFF
DNA: TGCGCCAGCAGCCGAGGAGCAACTAATGAAAAACTGTTTTTT
D: -
J: TRBJ1-4
V: TRBV4-3
size: -
length: 14

CDR3: CASSIGIFYGYTF
DNA: TGTGCCAGTAGTATAGGGATCTTCTATGGCTACACCTTC
D: -
J: TRBJ1-2
V: TRBV19
size: once
length: 13

CDR3: CATSDKGQGDGQPQHF
DNA: TGTGCCACCAGTGACAAGGGACAGGGGGATGGACAGCCCCAGCATTTT
D: TRBD1
J: TRBJ1-5
V: TRBV24-1
size: -
length: 16

CDR3: CASSQDGAGGHDQPQHF
DNA: TGCGCCAGCAGCCAAGATGGTGCGGGAGGGCACGATCAGCCCCAGCATTTT
D: -
J: TRBJ1-5
V: TRBV4-1
size: -
length: 17

CDR3: CASTDSLRRLNTGELFF
DNA: TGTGCCAGTACCGACTCGCTTAGGAGACTGAACACCGGGGAGCTGTTTTTT
D: -
J: TRBJ2-2
V: TRBV19
size: -
length: 17

CDR3: CASSGGSGNQPQHF
DNA: TGTGCCAGCAGCGGAGGTTCGGGCAATCAGCCCCAGCATTTT
D: -
J: TRBJ1-5
V: TRBV5-5
size: -
length: 14

CDR3: CASREGARAVSLHF
DNA: TGCGCCAGCAGGGAGGGAGCCCGGGCGGTATCCCTCCACTTT
D: -
J: TRBJ1-6
V: TRBV5-1
size: -
length: 14

CDR3: CASSLQGTGTSGNTIYF
DNA: TGCGCCAGCAGCCTTCAAGGGACAGGCACCTCTGGAAACACCATATATTTT
D: TRBD1
J: TRBJ1-3
V: TRBV5-1
size: -
length: 17

CDR3: CASSLVGVTDTQYF
DNA: TGTGCCAGCAGCTTAGTTGGGGTGACAGATACGCAGTATTTT
D: -
J: TRBJ2-3
V: TRBV7-2
size: -
length: 14

CDR3: CASRPTGAGGYTF
DNA: TGTGCCAGCAGACCGACAGGGGCGGGTGGCTACACCTTC
D: TRBD1
J: TRBJ1-2
V: TRBV27
size: -
length: 13

CDR3: CASSVGRGGTNSPLHF
DNA: TGTGCCAGCAGCGTAGGTAGGGGAGGAACCAATTCACCCCTCCACTTT
D: -
J: TRBJ1-6
V: TRBV9
size: -
length: 16

CDR3: CASSEFPDRDYEQYF
DNA: TGCGCCAGCAGTGAGTTTCCGGACAGGGACTACGAGCAGTACTTC
D: TRBD1
J: TRBJ2-7
V: TRBV10-2
size: -
length: 15

CDR3: CASSQDSGGWNTEAFF
DNA: TGCGCCAGCAGCCAAGATTCCGGCGGTTGGAACACTGAAGCTTTCTTT
D: -
J: TRBJ1-1
V: TRBV4-3
size: -
length: 16

CDR3: CASSLVLAGAGEQFF
DNA: TGTGCCAGCAGCTTAGTCCTAGCGGGGGCTGGTGAGCAGTTCTTC
D: TRBD2
J: TRBJ2-1
V: TRBV7-6
size: -
length: 15

CDR3: CASREGPTEAFF
DNA: TGTGCCAGTCGCGAGGGACCAACTGAAGCTTTCTTT
D: -
J: TRBJ1-1
V: TRBV19
size: -
length: 12

CDR3: CASSWTASSGANVLTF
DNA: TGTGCCAGCAGTTGGACGGCAAGCTCTGGGGCCAACGTCCTGACTTTC
D: -
J: TRBJ2-6
V: TRBV7-2
size: -
length: 16

CDR3: CASSRQTSGAPNEQFF
DNA: TGTGCCAGCAGCCGTCAGACTAGCGGGGCGCCCAATGAGCAGTTCTTC
D: TRBD2
J: TRBJ2-1
V: TRBV2
size: -
length: 16

CDR3: CASSSTGASYEQYF
DNA: TGTGCCAGCAGCTCGACAGGGGCTTCCTACGAGCAGTACTTC
D: TRBD1
J: TRBJ2-7
V: TRBV11-3
size: -
length: 14

CDR3: CASSHERQGGDEQFF
DNA: TGTGCCAGCAGCCATGAGCGGCAGGGGGGGGATGAGCAGTTCTTC
D: -
J: TRBJ2-1
V: TRBV4-2
size: -
length: 15

CDR3: CASSYGGNTEAFF
DNA: TGTGCCAGCAGTTATGGGGGTAACACTGAAGCTTTCTTT
D: -
J: TRBJ1-1
V: TRBV6-5
size: -
length: 13

CDR3: CASSLVGLATRGNTIYF
DNA: TGTGCCAGCAGCTTAGTGGGTTTGGCAACGCGGGGAAACACCATATATTTT
D: -
J: TRBJ1-3
V: TRBV7-2
size: many
length: 17

CDR3: CASSLKGRGPGQPQHF
DNA: TGTGCCAGCAGTTTAAAGGGCAGGGGGCCAGGGCAGCCCCAGCATTTT
D: TRBD1
J: TRBJ1-5
V: TRBV28
size: -
length: 16